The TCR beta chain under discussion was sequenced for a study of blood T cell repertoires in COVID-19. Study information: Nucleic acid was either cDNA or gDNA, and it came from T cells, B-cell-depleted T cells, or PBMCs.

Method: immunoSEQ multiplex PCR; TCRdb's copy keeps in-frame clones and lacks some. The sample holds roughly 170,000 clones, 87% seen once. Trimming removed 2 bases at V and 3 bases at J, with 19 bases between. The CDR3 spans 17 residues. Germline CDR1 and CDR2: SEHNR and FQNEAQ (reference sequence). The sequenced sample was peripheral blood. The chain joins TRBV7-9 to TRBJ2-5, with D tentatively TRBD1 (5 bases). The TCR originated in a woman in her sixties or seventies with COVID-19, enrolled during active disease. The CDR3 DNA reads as TGTGCCAGCAGCTTATACGGCCAGGGCTCCCAGAAAGAGACCCAGTACTTC. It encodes CASSLYGQGSQKETQYF.